This TCR beta chain was found in a study of T cell responses to AZD1222 COVID-19 vaccine. The method was immunoSEQ multiplex PCR; TCRdb's version includes in-frame clones alone and lacks a portion of them. The sample lists fewer than 90,000 clones; 87% were seen once. J gave up 1 base and V 3 bases, and 8 bases lay outside the gene matches. The CDR3 loop spans 17 amino acids. Germline values: CDR1 LGHNT, CDR2 FRNRAP. The sequenced sample was peripheral blood, obtained on day 0 of AZD1222 vaccination. This sequence joins TRBV12-5 and TRBJ2-3; 9 bases are shared with TRBD2. The source of this sequence is an adult in good health. This CDR3 reads CASGFRREGLGTDTQYF. As DNA, the CDR3 is TGTGCTAGTGGTTTTAGGCGGGAGGGCCTAGGCACAGATACGCAGTATTTT.